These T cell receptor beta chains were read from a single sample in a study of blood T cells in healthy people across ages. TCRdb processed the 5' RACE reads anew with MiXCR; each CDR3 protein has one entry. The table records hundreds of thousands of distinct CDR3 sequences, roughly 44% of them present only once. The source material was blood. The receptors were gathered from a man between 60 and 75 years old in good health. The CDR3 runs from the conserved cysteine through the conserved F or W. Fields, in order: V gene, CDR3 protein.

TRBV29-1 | CSVEFGTVSF
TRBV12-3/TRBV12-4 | CASSASGSRYEQYF
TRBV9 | CASSVGDSDGEKLFF
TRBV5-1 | CASSFDSRDQPQHF
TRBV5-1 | CASSRGEGSTYEQYF
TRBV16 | CASSQSRGKNTEAFF
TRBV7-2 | CASSFTGTSKETQYF
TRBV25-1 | CASSEYGGGYTF
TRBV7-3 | CASSLNGPGYMNTEAFF
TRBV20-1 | CSATSGGVSTDTQYF
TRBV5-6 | CAGSLGLAWNEQFF
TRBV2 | CASMGDRGRFYEQYF
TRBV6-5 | CASRDPRGPAETQYF
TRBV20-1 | CSACRDRANEKLFF
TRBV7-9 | CASSPPGTLNEKLFF
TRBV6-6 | CASSSQTSGVRYEQYF
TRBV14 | CASSQQRGSSYEQYF
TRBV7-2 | CASSPSGGTTDTQYF
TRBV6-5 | CASSIFGGAGNEQYF
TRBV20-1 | CSAKGGGITDTQYF
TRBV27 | CASSLLRPSGANVLTF
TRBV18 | CASSDRDSHNQPQHF
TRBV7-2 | CASSIVGQGLSEQYF
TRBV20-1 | CSAPSGGPTDTQYF
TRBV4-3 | CASSQQSQGGHEQYF
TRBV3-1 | CASSHGTSFYEQYF
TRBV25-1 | CASGTGYGQYF
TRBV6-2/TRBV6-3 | CASSYSWTGGMRTTGMNTEAFF
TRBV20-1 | CSARTRGGGPDTQYF
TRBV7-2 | CASSLVPQGPYEQYF
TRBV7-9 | CASSYLGSQGGHEQFF
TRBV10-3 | CAISDSGQGSDEQYF
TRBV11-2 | CASSPLRQTDTQYF
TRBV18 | CASSPTTRQGGTDTQYF
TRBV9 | CASSDPLGIAGTHNEQFF